This T cell receptor beta chain was identified in a study of cytomegalovirus exposure and HLA in healthy donors. Whole-study results and caveats: What a later analysis reportedly showed was that an Asian-associated ancestry cluster had fewer N-insertions than the 666-donor mean. A missense DCLRE1C variant was associated with V- and J-gene trimming of TCR beta chains in a later analysis, and an independent cohort replicated the association. In an earlier analysis, most TCR beta V segments were productive about 87% or about 30% of the time.

In the case of this clone: Its antigen is undetermined.

With 60 Vbeta and 13 Jbeta primers, the PCR was carried out. Generated by immunoSEQ multiplex PCR, the TCRdb table keeps only in-frame clones and is missing some. The sample carries about 150,000 clones, roughly 80% recorded once. Germline V gives CDR1 MNHEY, CDR2 SMNVEV (reference sequence). With 4 bases clipped from V and 6 bases from J, the junction kept 17 bases outside the gene matches. The CDR3 is made up of 17 amino acids. This clonotype was obtained from a man between 18 and 29 years old in good health and CMV-seronegative. What was sequenced was PBMCs. The rearrangement links TRBV27 to TRBJ1-2, with TRBD1 identical over 7 bases. This CDR3 is CASSSLATGFGTNGYTF. CDR3 in DNA: TGTGCCAGCAGTTCCCTCGCGACAGGGTTTGGAACTAATGGCTACACCTTC.